The present TCR beta chain was sequenced within a study of cytomegalovirus exposure and HLA in healthy donors. Study-wide results and caveats: As was reported, the HLA-A and HLA-B alleles of most subjects were accurately predicted from TCR beta sequences.

Germline V gene sequence: CDR1 MGHRA, CDR2 YSYEKL. This CDR3 has 15 amino acids. The J segment lost 3 bases and the V segment lost 2 bases, leaving 4 bases of the junction unmatched. Points on this clone: Its antigen is unknown.

Primers included in the PCR were 60 Vbeta and 13 Jbeta primers. Profiling relied on immunoSEQ multiplex PCR, and the TCRdb table lists in-frame clones only, not all of them. The sample consists of more than 80,000 clones, roughly 70% of them appearing once. What was sequenced was PBMCs. The V call is TRBV4-1, the J call TRBJ2-7, with 10 bases identical to TRBD2. This sequence was found in a male donor in good health and CMV-seropositive. The CDR3 reads CASSQYPSGGYEQYF. The DNA of the CDR3 is TGCGCCAGCAGCCAATATCCTAGCGGGGGCTACGAGCAGTACTTC.